This T cell receptor beta chain was documented in a study of cytomegalovirus exposure and HLA in healthy donors. PCR amplification relied on 60 Vbeta primers (plus 13 Jbeta primers). Sequencing used immunoSEQ multiplex PCR; TCRdb keeps in-frame clones, though not all of them. The listing records 40,000 to 50,000 clones. CDR3 length: 15 residues. Per the germline V gene, CDR1 is KGHSH and CDR2 is LQKENI. Trimming cost V 0 bases and J 2 bases, with 10 bases left between them. Donors sampled were nominally healthy, though unrecorded immune exposures were likely. Remarks on this clone: What it binds is not known.

Findings and limits, study-wide: For TCR beta chains, V- and J-gene trimming was later linked to a missense DCLRE1C variant. Associated with cytomegalovirus, according to the listing, were about 160 TCR beta chains. Most of the CMV-associated TCR beta chains (in a later analysis) appeared to be HLA-restricted.

The TCR was taken from a woman aged 40 to 55 in good health and CMV-seronegative. The specimen was PBMCs. The rearrangement joins TRBV18 to TRBJ1-1; D is uncertain. The CDR3: CASSPPELHNTEAFF. The CDR3 nucleotides read TGTGCCAGCTCACCACCGGAACTACATAACACTGAAGCTTTCTTT.